This T cell receptor beta chain came from a study of T cell clonotyping in hematopoietic cell transplantation. Method: immunoSEQ multiplex PCR; TCRdb's copy keeps in-frame clones and lacks some. The data show roughly 29,000 clones, with roughly 80% seen just once and 6% to 7.5% held by the top ten. The time point is: recipient sample about 28 days before transplant, after cytoreduction. This CDR3 has 14 residues. V was pared by 4 bases and J by 6 bases, with 6 bases of the junction left unmatched. CDR1 is MGHDK and CDR2 is SYGVNS in the germline V gene. The clonotype was recovered from a woman in her 30s with chronic myeloid leukemia. Some clones in this sample may be carry-over from other donors' samples. This material consisted of peripheral blood mononuclear cells, taken before stem cell transplant. The chain recombines TRBV25-1 with TRBJ1-2; the match to TRBD1 covers 9 bases. As DNA, the CDR3 is TGTGCCAGCAGTGCCCTGGGACAGGGACATGGCTACACCTTC. Protein sequence: CASSALGQGHGYTF.